This TCR beta chain was observed in a study of early stage breast cancer tumors. About the research overall: Eight or nine ER+/PR+/HER2- tumors were invasive ductal; a few were invasive lobular.

The table came from immunoSEQ multiplex PCR; TCRdb's copy has only in-frame clones and leaves some out. The table records roughly 60,000 clones, about 83% of them present only once. This clone was recorded a few times. Germline values: CDR1 SNHLY, CDR2 FYNNEI. The V gene lost 7 bases and the J gene lost 2 bases, with 6 bases spanning the gap. This CDR3 comprises 11 residues. The TCR originated in a person aged 30-39 years with breast cancer. The chain uses TRBV2 and TRBJ2-7, with no clear D. Sequencing was performed on blood. CDR3 nucleotide sequence: TGTGCCAGCACGATTACCTACGAGCAGTACTTC. Translating it yields CASTITYEQYF. Combining the CDR3 with reference TRBV2 and TRBJ2-7 gives the whole variable domain EPEVTQTPSHQVTQMGQEVILRCVPISNHLYFYWYRQILGQKVEFLVSFYNNEISEKSEIFDDQFSVERPDGSNFTLKIRSTKLEDSAMYFCASTITYEQYFGPGTRLTVT.